The text below deals with one T cell receptor (beta chain). Its antigen is not known. The record originates from a study of cytomegalovirus exposure and HLA in healthy donors. Primers for the PCR totalled 60 Vbeta and 13 Jbeta. Profiling relied on immunoSEQ multiplex PCR, and the TCRdb table lists in-frame clones only, not all of them. Its clone listing holds some 84,000 clones. Points from the study as a whole: Earlier results showed most TCR beta V segments being productive about 90% or about 30% of the time. Diagnosis of cytomegalovirus status made by the classifier reportedly showed high specificity and sensitivity.

Looked up from germline, CDR1 is SGHTA and CDR2 is FQGNSA. V lost 4 bases to trimming and J lost 11 bases; unmatched junction nucleotides: 3. There are 12 residues in the CDR3. This chain joins TRBV7-2 and TRBJ2-1, with 9 bases fitting TRBD2. Sequenced input: PBMCs. The clonotype was recovered from a man aged 50 to 59 in good health and CMV-seronegative. The CDR3 nucleotides read TGTGCCAGCAGCTCCGGACTAGCGAAGCAGTTCTTC. Translated: CASSSGLAKQFF.